This T cell receptor beta chain was observed in a study of OX40 agonist ivuxolimab in advanced cancers. The method was immunoSEQ multiplex PCR; TCRdb's version includes in-frame clones alone and lacks a portion of them. The data hold some 110,000 clones, with about 94% observed a single time. CDR1 and CDR2 (germline): SNHLY, FYNNEI. This CDR3 comprises 13 residues. Trimming left V 3 bases short and J 4 bases short, with 7 bases between. The clonotype originates from an adult with an advanced solid tumor such as melanoma, head and neck, liver or kidney cancer. The sample consisted of CD4+ or CD8+ T cells sorted from blood, taken in a trial of the OX40 agonist ivuxolimab. This rearrangement joins TRBV2 to TRBJ1-3; D may be TRBD1 (5 bases). This chain's CDR3 is CASSEWTGNTIYF. The CDR3, as DNA: TGTGCCAGCAGTGAGTGGACAGGAAACACCATATATTTT.